This T cell receptor beta chain is drawn from a study of T cell responses to AZD1222 COVID-19 vaccine. Study conclusions and caveats: White British ancestry dominated among donors, who included more females, and clonal diversity was possibly underestimated.

V gave up 10 bases and J gave up 5 bases; unmatched junction bases: 10. This CDR3 contains 13 residues. Germline CDR1 reads LGHDT; CDR2 reads YNNKEL (reference sequence). Repertoires were generated with immunoSEQ multiplex PCR, while TCRdb's copy carries only in-frame clones and drops some. The sample includes under 40,000 clones, approximately 88% seen only once; the top ten take 5.5% to 7%. A note on this clone: Its antigen is unknown.

The clonotype comes from an adult in good health. The sequenced sample was peripheral blood, obtained on day 0 of AZD1222 vaccination. The chain recombines TRBV3-1 (or the pseudogene TRBV3-2) with TRBJ1-2; 7 bases line up with TRBD1. The CDR3 region has the DNA TGTGCCACCGAGGGCGACAGGGCATATGGCTACACCTTC. This codes for CATEGDRAYGYTF.